Presented here are 22 T cell receptor beta chains from one specimen sequenced in a study of Ad26.COV2.S vaccination and SARS-CoV-2 variants. The treatment denotes: 15 to 20 received Ad26.COV2.S at low or high dose, single or two shots; five or six received placebo; per-sample allocation not given. It was on day 63 after the first vaccine or placebo injection that samples were taken. Sequenced by immunoSEQ multiplex PCR; TCRdb stores in-frame clones only, minus some. The sample holds hundreds of thousands of clones, less than 90% seen once. The sequences come from peripheral blood, collected in a trial of Ad26.COV2.S vaccine versus placebo. These receptors were collected from a person between 18 and 59 years old who received the Ad26.COV2.S COVID-19 vaccine or a placebo.

The chain links TRBV7-3 to TRBJ1-1; 10 nucleotides match TRBD1. V lost 4 bases and J lost 2; bases outside the gene matches: 1. Germline CDR1 SGHTA, CDR2 FQGTGA. The CDR3 runs to 14 residues. CDR3 nucleotides: TGTGCCAGCAGCTGGACAGGGGGTAACACTGAAGCTTTCTTT. Protein: CASSWTGGNTEAFF.

The chain recombines TRBV4-2 with TRBJ2-7; D is ambiguous. V shed 4 bases and J shed 2 bases, with 15 bases lying between them. The V gene's germline CDR1 is LGHNA and CDR2 YNFKEQ. This CDR3 contains 15 residues. CDR3 coding DNA: TGTGCCAGCAGCCCCCTGAGGATGGCCACCTACGAGCAGTACTTC. It yields the protein CASSPLRMATYEQYF.

V usage is TRBV2 and J usage is TRBJ1-2, with D possibly matching TRBD1 (6 bases). V shed 0 bases and J shed 8 bases, with 10 bases lying between them. The CDR3 has 13 residues. CDR1 is SNHLY and CDR2 is FYNNEI in the germline V gene. In DNA, the CDR3 is TGTGCCAGCAGTGAAGCTCCAGGGGTCGGCTACACCTTC. As protein: CASSEAPGVGYTF.

The rearrangement joins TRBV7-2 to TRBJ2-3, with 7 bases lining up with TRBD2. The V segment lost 5 bases and the J segment 4 bases; nucleotides outside the gene matches: 9. Germline CDR1 SGHTA, CDR2 FQGNSA. There are 15 residues in the CDR3. CDR3 coding DNA: TGTGCCAGCAGCGGCAATCGGGGAGGGTCAGATACGCAGTATTTT. Translating it yields CASSGNRGGSDTQYF.

The chain links TRBV7-9 to TRBJ2-7; the D call may be TRBD1 or TRBD2 (5 bases each). This CDR3 is built from 15 residues. Germline CDR1 reads SEHNR; CDR2 reads FQNEAQ (reference sequence). Trimming took 4 bases from V and 1 from J, leaving 14 bases between them. CDR3 nucleotides: TGTGCCAGCAGCTCCCGGGACCATGGATCCTACGAGCAGTACTTC. This gives the protein CASSSRDHGSYEQYF.

The DNA of the CDR3 is TGTGCCAGCAGTGGGGAGGGTCGTAGTGAAAAACTGTTTTTT. Amino acid sequence: CASSGEGRSEKLFF. This rearrangement joins TRBV6-6 to TRBJ1-4; D is ambiguous. Trimming took 5 bases from V and 7 from J, leaving 14 bases between them. CDR1 and CDR2 from the germline V gene are MNHNY and SVGAGI (reference sequence). The CDR3 has 14 amino acids.

V usage is TRBV4-3 and J usage is TRBJ2-7; D is perhaps TRBD2 (5 bases). The germline gives CDR1 LGHNA, CDR2 YSLEER. V shed 0 bases and J shed 4 bases, with 13 bases lying between them. The CDR3 loop spans 15 amino acids. CDR3 protein: CASSQDRESLYEQYF. CDR3 nucleotide sequence: TGCGCCAGCAGCCAAGATCGGGAAAGCCTTTACGAGCAGTACTTC.

This sequence joins TRBV6-2 or TRBV6-3 and TRBJ1-4; tentative D call: TRBD1 (5 bases). This CDR3 has 16 residues. Germline V gives CDR1 MNHEY, CDR2 SVGEGT. V lost 5 bases and J lost 0, with 13 bases in between. The CDR3 bases are TGTGCCAGCAGTCACCCGGGACTTGCAACTAATGAAAAACTGTTTTTT. Protein product: CASSHPGLATNEKLFF.

V usage is TRBV6-2 or TRBV6-3 and J usage is TRBJ2-1, with a tentative D call TRBD2 (5 bases). This CDR3 region has 14 residues. Germline CDR1 is MNHEY and CDR2 is SVGEGT. V dropped 4 bases and J dropped 7 bases, with 14 bases sitting between them. Here the CDR3 reads CASSLGVPQNEQFF. The DNA of the CDR3 is TGTGCCAGCAGTTTGGGAGTGCCTCAAAATGAGCAGTTCTTC.

The chain has TRBV5-1 and TRBJ2-3, with 10 nucleotides matching TRBD2. With V trimmed by 3 bases and J by 3 bases, 13 bases remained unmatched. The germline CDR1 and CDR2 sequences are SGHRS and YFSETQ. This CDR3 comprises 18 residues. CDR3 bases: TGCGCCAGCAGCTCCTCCGGGGCTAGCGGGAGTGGGACAGATACGCAGTATTTT. It codes for CASSSSGASGSGTDTQYF.

The chain recombines TRBV27 with TRBJ2-7, with TRBD2 matching over 13 bases. In germline, CDR1 is MNHEY, CDR2 SMNVEV (reference sequence). V dropped 2 bases and J dropped 5; count of bases not matched to a gene: 3. The length of the CDR3 is 15 residues. The CDR3 DNA reads as TGTGCCAGCAGTTTAGGGACTAGCGGGACGAACGAGCAGTACTTC. It is translated as CASSLGTSGTNEQYF.

The chain carries TRBV28 and TRBJ1-1, with a tentative D call TRBD1 (5 bases). Germline V gene lookup returns CDR1 MDHEN and CDR2 SYDVKM. The CDR3 consists of 13 residues. With 5 bases removed from V and 8 bases from J, the gap between germline ends came to 15 bases. The CDR3, as DNA: TGTGCCAGCAGTAGGGGCGCGTGGGGGGAAGCTTTCTTT. It codes for CASSRGAWGEAFF.

This clone was counted a few times. The V and J genes are TRBV11-2 and TRBJ1-4; 8 nucleotides line up with TRBD1. Losses at the gene ends were 3 bases for V and 7 bases for J; bases not matched to a gene: 4. Germline V lookup: CDR1 SGHAT, CDR2 FQNNGV. The CDR3 extends over 14 amino acids. The CDR3 protein is CASSFGQGSEKLFF. The CDR3 nucleotides are TGTGCCAGCAGCTTCGGACAGGGTAGTGAAAAACTGTTTTTT.

V is TRBV4-1 and J is TRBJ2-5; TRBD2 matches 14 bases. Trimming took 1 base from V and 3 from J; bases not matched to a gene: 4. The germline CDR1 and CDR2 sequences are MGHRA and YSYEKL. CDR3 size: 17 residues. The CDR3 loop reads CASSQGEGLAGEETQYF. CDR3 nucleotide sequence: TGCGCCAGCAGCCAAGGCGAGGGACTAGCGGGAGAAGAGACCCAGTACTTC.

The rearrangement joins TRBV7-2 to TRBJ2-3; 9 bases align to TRBD1. With 5 bases clipped from V and 4 bases from J, the junction kept 4 bases outside the gene matches. From germline, CDR1 is SGHTA and CDR2 FQGNSA. The CDR3 has 14 residues. CDR3 amino acids: CASSPGQGPDTQYF. In DNA, the CDR3 is TGTGCCAGCAGCCCGGGACAGGGACCAGATACGCAGTATTTT.

This clone was counted once. The chain combines TRBV18 with TRBJ2-5; 13 nucleotides agree with TRBD2. The CDR3 is 16 amino acids. V shed 5 bases and J 2 bases; nucleotides not matched to a gene: 5. CDR1 and CDR2 (germline): KGHSH, LQKENI. The CDR3 bases are TGTGCCAGCTCAATCGGGACTAGCGGGACACAAGAGACCCAGTACTTC. It translates to CASSIGTSGTQETQYF.

The chain employs TRBV5-6 and TRBJ2-7, with 8 bases lining up with TRBD2. V was pared by 1 base and J by 6 bases, with 9 bases of the junction left unmatched. The CDR3 covers 15 residues. CDR1 and CDR2 (germline): SGHDT, YYEEEE. DNA for the CDR3: TGTGCCAGCAGCTTGAACGGGAGGGCGGGGCTCGAGCAGTACTTC. Its translation is CASSLNGRAGLEQYF.

This chain joins TRBV19 and TRBJ1-5; D is possibly TRBD1 (6 bases). The CDR3 loop spans 14 amino acids. V was shortened by 2 bases and J by 5 bases, with 10 bases between the two germline ends. Germline lookup yields CDR1 LNHDA and CDR2 SQIVND (reference sequence). The DNA for the CDR3 is TGTGCCAGTAGTATAAGGGGGGCAGATCAGCCCCAGCATTTT. Its protein product is CASSIRGADQPQHF. Full variable domain (remainder filled in from reference TRBV19 and TRBJ1-5): DGGITQSPKYLFRKEGQNVTLSCEQNLNHDAMYWYRQDPGQGLRLIYYSQIVNDFQKGDIAEGYSVSREKKESFPLTVTSAQKNPTAFYLCASSIRGADQPQHFGDGTRLSIL.

This chain connects TRBV28 to TRBJ2-1; 7 bases map to TRBD2. CDR3 size: 16 residues. J lost 4 bases, V lost 5 bases, and 11 bases had no gene match. CDR1 and CDR2 from the germline V gene are MDHEN and SYDVKM. CDR3 in DNA: TGTGCCAGCAGTGGTCCCGGGGGGAAATTATACAATGAGCAGTTCTTC. Amino acid sequence: CASSGPGGKLYNEQFF.

The chain has TRBV4-1 and TRBJ2-2, with TRBD1 matching over 8 bases. With V trimmed by 4 bases and J by 5 bases, 12 bases remained unmatched. The CDR3 totals 17 residues. Germline CDR1 reads MGHRA; CDR2 reads YSYEKL. The DNA for the CDR3 is TGCGCCAGCAGCCCAGGGGGCGGTCTACTGGGGACCGGGGAGCTGTTTTTT. This translates into CASSPGGGLLGTGELFF.

V is TRBV28 and J is TRBJ2-1; TRBD2 aligns across 9 bases. CDR1 is MDHEN, CDR2 SYDVKM, per germline. The CDR3 sequence is 14 residues long. V gave up 2 bases and J gave up 4 bases; unmatched junction bases: 0. The CDR3 DNA reads TGTGCCAGCAGTTTACTAGCGGGGTACAATGAGCAGTTCTTC. Translation: CASSLLAGYNEQFF.

The chain links TRBV28 to TRBJ1-5; D unclear. Trimming left V 3 bases short and J 7 bases short, with 10 bases between. Germline CDR1 is MDHEN and CDR2 is SYDVKM. CDR3 size: 13 residues. As DNA, the CDR3 is TGTGCCAGCAGTTTCACAGAGGAACAGCCCCAGCATTTT. As protein: CASSFTEEQPQHF. Full variable domain (rest looked up from reference TRBV28 and TRBJ1-5): DVKVTQSSRYLVKRTGEKVFLECVQDMDHENMFWYRQDPGLGLRLIYFSYDVKMKEKGDIPEGYSVSREKKERFSLILESASTNQTSMYLCASSFTEEQPQHFGDGTRLSIL.